One sample yielded the 30 T cell receptor beta chains listed below, sequenced in a study of CD4+ T cells in melanoma (dated by TCRdb to between 2021 and 2024). Library prep was done by the immunoSEQ multiplex PCR assay. TCRdb limited this immuneACCESS table to in-frame rearrangements with V and J called. A share of clones is missing; checked studies link under half to unresolved V genes, and the rest is unexplained. Across this sample there are about 140,000 clones, with 80% to 95% seen only once. Clones ranked in the top ten supply 1.5% to 1.9% of the sample. The receptors stem from a human donor with melanoma.

This chain links TRBV7-9 with TRBJ2-7; D gene unclear. Germline-derived CDR1 and CDR2 are SEHNR and FQNEAQ (reference sequence). The length of the CDR3 is 13 residues. V was trimmed by 4 bases and J by 4 bases, leaving 11 bases between them. The CDR3 sequence: CASSYSSRYEQYF. The CDR3 region has the DNA TGTGCCAGCAGCTATAGCAGTCGGTACGAGCAGTACTTC.

V is TRBV7-3 and J is TRBJ2-1, with D tentatively TRBD2 (5 bases). The CDR3 consists of 16 residues. The germline CDR1 and CDR2 sequences are SGHTA and FQGTGA. V lost 2 bases to trimming and J lost 6 bases, with 17 bases between them. CDR3 sequence (DNA): TGTGCCAGCAGCTTATTGAGCGGTCGGCCCCTCAATGAGCAGTTCTTC. Protein sequence: CASSLLSGRPLNEQFF.

This chain connects TRBV19 to TRBJ2-2; possible D gene TRBD2, 7 bases. The V and J ends lost 7 bases and 8 bases respectively, with 11 bases between them. In germline, CDR1 is LNHDA, CDR2 SQIVND (reference sequence). CDR3 length: 12 residues. The DNA for the CDR3 is TGTGCCAGTATGGGGGGGCGAGGGGAGCTGTTTTTT. This sequence encodes CASMGGRGELFF.

The chain links TRBV5-6 to TRBJ1-3; no definite D call. The CDR3 spans 15 residues. V dropped 4 bases and J dropped 3 bases, with 14 bases sitting between them. In germline, CDR1 is SGHDT, CDR2 YYEEEE. The CDR3 DNA reads as TGTGCCAGCAGCATCGGCCCAACCGATGGAAACACCATATATTTT. Residues: CASSIGPTDGNTIYF.

The V and J genes are TRBV2 and TRBJ1-5, with 8 bases matching TRBD1. After removal of 8 bases from V and 2 bases from J, the junction contained 5 bases not matched to a gene. CDR3 size: 14 residues. The germline gives CDR1 SNHLY, CDR2 FYNNEI. DNA for the CDR3: TGTGCCAGCGCGGACAGGGTTGGCAATCAGCCCCAGCATTTT. Encoded protein: CASADRVGNQPQHF.

The chain combines TRBV5-1 with TRBJ2-1; 7 positions match TRBD1. Germline V gene sequence: CDR1 SGHRS, CDR2 YFSETQ. With 4 bases clipped from V and 2 bases from J, the junction kept 3 bases outside the gene matches. The CDR3 spans 14 residues. CDR3 region: CASSQGEPYNEQFF. CDR3 nucleotide sequence: TGCGCCAGCAGCCAGGGGGAACCCTACAATGAGCAGTTCTTC.

The chain recombines TRBV18 with TRBJ2-1; 8 bases fit TRBD2. The germline V gene has CDR1 KGHSH and CDR2 LQKENI. This CDR3 contains 15 residues. The ends lost 7 bases at V and 10 bases at J; junction bases unmatched: 15. The CDR3: CASFLTPGGPVEQFF. The CDR3 bases are TGTGCCAGCTTCCTCACCCCGGGGGGGCCGGTCGAGCAGTTCTTC. Full variable domain (rest looked up from reference TRBV18 and TRBJ2-1): NAGVMQNPRHLVRRRGQEARLRCSPMKGHSHVYWYRQLPEEGLKFMVYLQKENIIDESGMPKERFSAEFPKEGPSILRIQQVVRGDSAAYFCASFLTPGGPVEQFFGPGTRLTVL.

V is TRBV14 and J is TRBJ1-5; a possible D gene is TRBD1 (6 bases). CDR1 and CDR2 (germline): SGHDN, FVKESK. The CDR3 has 13 amino acids. Trimming pared 6 bases from V and 7 bases from J, leaving 13 bases between. The CDR3 sequence: CASRDRPSQPQHF. In DNA, the CDR3 is TGTGCCAGCAGGGACAGACCTTCACAGCCCCAGCATTTT.

V usage is TRBV9 and J usage is TRBJ1-2, with 10 bases fitting TRBD1. CDR3 length: 16 amino acids. J gave up 8 bases and V 1 base, and 11 bases lay outside the gene matches. Germline V CDR1 and CDR2: SGDLS, YYNGEE. CDR3 protein: CASSVSDRGRQGGYTF. The DNA of the CDR3 is TGTGCCAGCAGCGTATCAGACAGGGGGCGCCAAGGGGGCTACACCTTC.

In this sample, this clone turned up once. The chain combines TRBV7-9 with TRBJ2-3, with 8 bases matching TRBD2. There are 17 residues in the CDR3. Germline CDR1 is SEHNR and CDR2 is FQNEAQ (reference sequence). With 6 bases clipped from V and 0 bases from J, the junction kept 11 bases outside the gene matches. The CDR3 is CASRQREERESTDTQYF. For the CDR3, the DNA is TGTGCCAGCAGACAACGGGAGGAGCGGGAGAGCACAGATACGCAGTATTTT. Filled out from reference TRBV7-9 and TRBJ2-3, the complete variable domain reads DTGVSQNPRHKITKRGQNVTFRCDPISEHNRLYWYRQTLGQGPEFLTYFQNEAQLEKSRLLSDRFSAERPKGSFSTLEIQRTEQGDSAMYLCASRQREERESTDTQYFGPGTRLTVL.

The chain recombines TRBV5-6 with TRBJ2-7; 11 bases fit TRBD2. CDR3 length: 14 residues. Unmatched junction bases numbered 7, after V lost 4 bases and J lost 7 bases. Germline-derived CDR1 and CDR2 are SGHDT and YYEEEE. The CDR3 is CASSALAGGSEQYF. In DNA form, the CDR3 reads TGTGCCAGCAGCGCTCTAGCGGGGGGCAGTGAGCAGTACTTC.

The chain has TRBV5-1 and TRBJ1-4; no firm D call. Germline lookup yields CDR1 SGHRS and CDR2 YFSETQ. The length of the CDR3 is 13 residues. Trimming pared 3 bases from V and 7 bases from J, leaving 10 bases between. CDR3 amino acids: CASSSSDFEKLFF. The CDR3 bases are TGCGCCAGCAGCTCTAGCGATTTTGAAAAACTGTTTTTT.

Here the CDR3 DNA reads TGTGCCAGCAGTTTAGTTCTGGGGGCTGAAGCTTTCTTT. Amino acids: CASSLVLGAEAFF. This chain joins TRBV27 and TRBJ1-1, with a tentative D call TRBD1 (5 bases). Germline CDR1 and CDR2: MNHEY and SMNVEV (reference sequence). V was pared by 2 bases and J by 6 bases, with 10 bases between. This CDR3 is built from 13 residues.

The rearrangement uses TRBV27 and TRBJ1-1; maybe TRBD1 (5 bases). The CDR3 loop spans 13 amino acids. Looked up from germline, CDR1 is MNHEY and CDR2 is SMNVEV (reference sequence). Trimming stripped 4 bases from V and 7 bases from J, with 13 bases between. The CDR3 DNA is TGTGCCAGCAGTTCCAGGGTGTTAGATGAAGCTTTCTTT. Translating gives CASSSRVLDEAFF.

The chain couples TRBV7-9 to TRBJ1-1, with D tentatively TRBD1 (5 bases). Germline V gene lookup returns CDR1 SEHNR and CDR2 FQNEAQ (reference sequence). The CDR3 extends over 14 amino acids. Between the trimmed V and J ends, which lost 4 bases and 0 bases, there was a span of 9 bases. The CDR3 is CASSSGRLNTEAFF. The DNA for the CDR3 is TGTGCCAGCAGCTCGGGACGGTTGAACACTGAAGCTTTCTTT.

This clone has a handful of counts. The rearrangement uses TRBV10-2 and TRBJ2-1; D may be TRBD1 (6 bases). V lost 8 bases and J 8 bases, leaving 10 bases between the germline ends. The CDR3 length is 11 residues. Per germline, CDR1 WSHSY and CDR2 SAAADI. CDR3 coding DNA: TGCGCCAGCCATCAGGGGCATGAGCAGTTCTTC. Translating it yields CASHQGHEQFF.

The chain carries TRBV4-1 and TRBJ2-5, with 10 bases matching TRBD1. CDR3 length: 18 amino acids. The J segment lost 2 bases and the V segment lost 3 bases, leaving 12 bases of the junction unmatched. Germline V gene lookup returns CDR1 MGHRA and CDR2 YSYEKL. CDR3 protein: CASSHGMGTGVGQETQYF. The CDR3 DNA is TGCGCCAGCAGCCATGGGATGGGGACAGGGGTAGGTCAAGAGACCCAGTACTTC.

Only a few counts were recorded for this clone. The CDR3 protein is CASSKKTGPPLHEQYF. Here the CDR3 DNA reads TGTGCCAGCAGCAAGAAAACCGGGCCCCCTCTCCACGAGCAGTACTTC. This chain uses TRBV7-9 with TRBJ2-7; D gene unclear. CDR3 length: 16 amino acids. V dropped 5 bases and J dropped 5 bases, with 22 bases sitting between them. CDR1 is SEHNR and CDR2 is FQNEAQ in the germline V gene (reference sequence).

The chain combines TRBV7-7 with TRBJ2-2, with D uncertain. CDR3 length: 12 amino acids. In germline, CDR1 is SSHAT, CDR2 FNYEAQ (reference sequence). This chain's CDR3 is CATQANTGELFF. The CDR3 nucleotides read TGTGCTACCCAGGCGAACACCGGGGAGCTGTTTTTT.

The chain employs TRBV6-5 and TRBJ2-2; a weak D match, TRBD2 (6 bases). This CDR3 comprises 13 residues. Germline lookup yields CDR1 MNHEY and CDR2 SVGAGI. V was cut by 10 bases and J by 10 bases, with 19 bases left in between. The CDR3 DNA is TGTGCCACCTCGTGGGGGGAAGCGGTGGAGCTGTTTTTT. Translation: CATSWGEAVELFF.

The chain is built from TRBV7-3 and TRBJ2-2; 10 bases match TRBD1. The V gene's germline CDR1 is SGHTA and CDR2 FQGTGA. Trimming cost V 6 bases and J 7 bases; bases outside gene matches: 8. The CDR3 spans 15 residues. CDR3 sequence reads: CASSPWTGGDGELFF. The CDR3 region has the DNA TGTGCCAGCAGTCCCTGGACAGGGGGGGACGGGGAGCTGTTTTTT.

V and J are TRBV15 and TRBJ1-2; 8 bases line up with TRBD1. From germline, CDR1 is LNHNV and CDR2 YYDKDF (reference sequence). The CDR3 is 12 amino acids. V was clipped by 6 bases and J by 14 bases; unmatched bases: 11. The CDR3 region is CATSLRTGGHTF. CDR3 nucleotides: TGTGCCACCAGTTTACGCACAGGGGGTCATACCTTC.

The V and J genes are TRBV5-5 and TRBJ1-6, with a possible D match to TRBD1 (5 bases). Trimming shortened V by 2 bases and J by 9 bases, and 18 bases separated the two germline ends. The CDR3 spans 16 residues. Per germline, CDR1 SGHKS and CDR2 YYEKEE (reference sequence). This CDR3 is CASSLAGTDTFSPLHF. In nucleotides, the CDR3 is TGTGCCAGCAGCTTAGCCGGGACTGATACTTTTTCACCCCTCCACTTT.

The chain uses TRBV6-5 and TRBJ2-5, with D tentatively TRBD1 (5 bases). Trimming took 4 bases from V and 3 from J, leaving 9 bases between them. The CDR3 covers 13 residues. Looked up from germline, CDR1 is MNHEY and CDR2 is SVGAGI. The CDR3 DNA reads TGTGCCAGCAGTTTTCTAGGGGAAGAGACCCAGTACTTC. Its protein is CASSFLGEETQYF.

The rearrangement joins TRBV5-1 to TRBJ1-4; 12 bases are shared with TRBD1. Trimming took 0 bases from V and 6 from J; bases not matched to a gene: 9. CDR1 SGHRS and CDR2 YFSETQ come from the germline V gene. The CDR3 loop spans 18 amino acids. The CDR3 protein is CASSLGGQGASIYEKLFF. CDR3 nucleotides: TGCGCCAGCAGCTTGGGGGGACAGGGGGCGTCGATCTATGAAAAACTGTTTTTT. The full variable domain, in which reference TRBV5-1 and TRBJ1-4 provide the parts outside the CDR3, is KAGVTQTPRYLIKTRGQQVTLSCSPISGHRSVSWYQQTPGQGLQFLFEYFSETQRNKGNFPGRFSGRQFSNSRSEMNVSTLELGDSALYLCASSLGGQGASIYEKLFFGSGTQLSVL.

V and J are TRBV27 and TRBJ1-5; the D is unclear. The germline gives CDR1 MNHEY, CDR2 SMNVEV (reference sequence). V lost 11 bases, J lost 7 bases, and 6 bases lay in between. CDR3 size: 9 residues. The CDR3 DNA follows: TGTGCCGTCGGACAGCCCCAGCATTTT. Amino acids: CAVGQPQHF.

This chain connects TRBV2 to TRBJ2-1; D uncertain. The V end lost 8 bases, the J end lost 6 bases, and 17 bases lay between the germline ends. The CDR3 is 14 residues long. Germline V gene data show CDR1 as SNHLY and CDR2 as FYNNEI. The DNA of the CDR3 is TGTGCCAGCTTCCTGGGCCTCTCCGGCAATGAGCAGTTCTTC. This codes for CASFLGLSGNEQFF.

V is TRBV6-1 and J is TRBJ2-4; TRBD1 agrees at 7 bases. The J segment lost 0 bases and the V segment lost 4 bases, leaving 9 bases of the junction unmatched. The CDR3 has 17 residues. The germline gives CDR1 MNHNS, CDR2 SASEGT. DNA for the CDR3: TGTGCCAGCAGTGCCCGGACAGGTGTGGTAGCCAAAAACATTCAGTACTTC. This encodes CASSARTGVVAKNIQYF.

This chain uses TRBV7-8 with TRBJ1-1, with D possibly being TRBD1 (5 bases). This CDR3 has 14 residues. The V gene lost 5 bases and the J gene lost 4 bases, with 14 bases spanning the gap. CDR1 and CDR2 (germline): SGHVS, FQNEAQ. The CDR3 bases are TGTGCCAGCAGCCCGGACATAGTAAGCACTGAAGCTTTCTTT. It translates to CASSPDIVSTEAFF.

CDR3 DNA: TGTGCCAGCAGTGATGTAGCGGGGGGGGGAGATACGCAGTATTTT. Translated: CASSDVAGGGDTQYF. The chain couples TRBV2 to TRBJ2-3; TRBD2 matches 11 bases. With V trimmed by 3 bases and J by 5 bases, 4 bases remained unmatched. There are 15 residues in the CDR3. Germline-derived CDR1 and CDR2 are SNHLY and FYNNEI.